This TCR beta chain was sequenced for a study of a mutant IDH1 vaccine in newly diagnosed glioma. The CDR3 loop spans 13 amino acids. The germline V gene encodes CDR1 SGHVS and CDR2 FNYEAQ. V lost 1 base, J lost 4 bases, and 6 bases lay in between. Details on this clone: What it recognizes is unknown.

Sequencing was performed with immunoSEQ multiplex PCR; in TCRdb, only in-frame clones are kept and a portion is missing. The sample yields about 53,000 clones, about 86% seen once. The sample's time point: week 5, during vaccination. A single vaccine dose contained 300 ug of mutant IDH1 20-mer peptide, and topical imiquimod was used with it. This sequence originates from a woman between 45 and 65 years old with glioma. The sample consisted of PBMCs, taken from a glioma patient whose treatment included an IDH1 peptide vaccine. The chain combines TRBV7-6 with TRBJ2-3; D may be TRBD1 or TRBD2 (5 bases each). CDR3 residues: CASSLGGADTQYF. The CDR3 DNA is TGTGCCAGCAGCTTAGGAGGGGCAGATACGCAGTATTTT.